These T cell receptor beta chains were read from a single sample in a study of shared clonotypes between healthy human individuals. Measured with immunoSEQ multiplex PCR; TCRdb has only the in-frame clones, and not every one. The sample has about 1,500,000 clones, roughly 95% seen once; the top ten hold about 1.2%. Material: naive CD4+ T cells sorted from blood. These receptor sequences come from a man aged 25 to 40 in good health. The CDR3 runs from the conserved cysteine through the conserved F or W. A D gene is named only where the DNA matches it firmly. Size is stated for part of the rows, as once, few or many counts, or as a class when the clone is expanded.

V	J	size	length	D	CDR3
TRBV21-1	TRBJ2-7	few	9	-	CAGSYEQYF
TRBV9	TRBJ1-3	-	15	-	CASSVTQGSGNTIYF
TRBV29-1	TRBJ2-7	-	14	TRBD1	CSVTRADRVWEQYF
TRBV6-5	TRBJ2-7	-	13	TRBD2	CASTSSGRGEQYF
TRBV18	TRBJ2-1	-	15	TRBD2	CASSLGLADYNEQFF
TRBV5-1	TRBJ2-2	-	13	-	CASSLDHVGELFF
TRBV18	TRBJ2-1	once	14	-	CASSPGPDYNEQFF
TRBV18	TRBJ2-4	-	15	-	CASSPGQLAKNIQYF
TRBV6-5	TRBJ1-1	-	13	-	CASAVGGGTEAFF
TRBV5-1	TRBJ2-7	-	14	-	CASSLSSSYYEQYF
TRBV7-8	TRBJ2-1	-	15	TRBD2	CASSRSGSSYNEQFF
TRBV28	TRBJ2-2	-	18	TRBD2	CASTHRPISGRGTGELFF
TRBV15	TRBJ2-7	-	15	-	CATSGGTRGSDEQYF
TRBV5-1	TRBJ2-2	-	18	TRBD2	CASSLAGAGTSGTGELFF
TRBV28	TRBJ2-3	-	16	-	CASSLLGSGRTDTQYF
TRBV28	TRBJ1-2	-	14	TRBD1	CASSGQGANYGYTF
TRBV2	TRBJ2-7	-	15	TRBD1	CASGQTGLSSYEQYF
TRBV27	TRBJ2-1	-	12	-	CASRGMWDQGFF
TRBV28	TRBJ2-7	-	13	-	CASSPGHYYEQYF
TRBV28	TRBJ1-1	-	13	TRBD1	CASSTRDSTEAFF
TRBV7-9	TRBJ2-7	-	18	TRBD1	CASSLTRAKTGSSYEQYF
TRBV11-1	TRBJ2-3	-	16	TRBD2	CASSLTLAGVTDTQYF
TRBV28	TRBJ2-7	-	12	-	CASSLLGSEQYF
TRBV4-2	TRBJ2-1	-	15	TRBD2	CASSPVAGGDNEQFF
TRBV5-6	TRBJ2-7	-	11	-	CASSASYEQYF
TRBV5-5	TRBJ1-3	-	15	-	CASSLEGTPGNTIYF
TRBV5-1	TRBJ2-1	-	13	-	CASSFQGSNEQFF
TRBV28	TRBJ1-2	-	15	TRBD1	CASRKGQGGHYGYTF
TRBV5-8	TRBJ2-1	-	20	-	CASSFWSIPPTDNSYNEQFF
TRBV9	TRBJ2-1	-	13	-	CASSVAYYNEQFF
TRBV6-6	TRBJ2-1	-	15	TRBD2	CASSLHGTSFGEQFF
TRBV9	TRBJ1-4	-	15	-	CASSVARLPNEKLFF
TRBV7-9	TRBJ1-5	-	14	TRBD1	CASSLDRARQPQHF
TRBV7-8	TRBJ2-2	-	13	-	CASSLHRPGELFF
TRBV28	TRBJ1-4	-	14	-	CASRRMGTNEKLFF
TRBV30	TRBJ2-3	-	14	-	CAWSVLGNLDTQYF
TRBV27	TRBJ2-5	-	17	TRBD2	CASSLDGTSRFQETQYF
TRBV19	TRBJ2-1	-	15	TRBD2	CASSPGLAGYNEQFF
TRBV7-3	TRBJ1-2	-	14	TRBD1	CASSLDWDRVGYTF
TRBV25-1	TRBJ1-1	-	14	-	CASSELGAPTEAFF
TRBV9	TRBJ2-6	-	15	-	CASSARGPGANVLTF
TRBV29-1	TRBJ1-3	once	15	-	CSATDSGRAGNTIYF
TRBV9	TRBJ2-7	-	15	-	CASSVGAQGIYEQYF
TRBV1	TRBJ2-2	-	17	-	CTSSPGRAGPNTGELFF
TRBV6-5	TRBJ2-7	-	13	-	CASRPGASYEQYF
TRBV11-2	TRBJ2-2	-	14	-	CASSIQVNTGELFF
TRBV2	TRBJ1-4	-	15	-	CASSEDLPADEKLFF
TRBV7-3	TRBJ1-1	-	15	-	CASSLLGTLNTEAFF
TRBV18	TRBJ2-2	-	17	-	CASSQNALTGPTGELFF
TRBV11-1	TRBJ2-7	-	17	-	CASSLARGRQVSYEQYF
TRBV28	TRBJ2-7	-	11	-	CASRSSHEQYF
TRBV25-1	TRBJ1-4	-	15	TRBD1	CASSDPRDSGEKLFF
TRBV28	TRBJ1-2	-	13	-	CAAKPSGLTGYTF